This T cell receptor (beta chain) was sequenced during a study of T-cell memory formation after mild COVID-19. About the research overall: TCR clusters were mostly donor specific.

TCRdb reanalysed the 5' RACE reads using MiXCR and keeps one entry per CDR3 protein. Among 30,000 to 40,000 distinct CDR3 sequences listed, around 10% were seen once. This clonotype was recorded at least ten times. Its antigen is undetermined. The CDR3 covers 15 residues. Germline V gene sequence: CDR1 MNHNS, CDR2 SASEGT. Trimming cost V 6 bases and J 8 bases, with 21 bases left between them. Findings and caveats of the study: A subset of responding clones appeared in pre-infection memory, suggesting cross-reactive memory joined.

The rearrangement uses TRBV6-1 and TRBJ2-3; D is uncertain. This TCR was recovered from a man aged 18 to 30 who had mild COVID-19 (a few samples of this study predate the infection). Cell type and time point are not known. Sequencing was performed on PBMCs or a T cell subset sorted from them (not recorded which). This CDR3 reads CASSATNVPPGTQYF. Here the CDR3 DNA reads TGTGCCAGCAGCGCAACTAATGTACCCCCAGGTACGCAGTATTTT.